The 18 T cell receptor beta chains in this list originate from one sample, sequenced in a study of blood T cell repertoires in COVID-19. Data came from immunoSEQ multiplex PCR; TCRdb stores just in-frame clones and leaves some out. The sample has around 300,000 clones; about 90% are singletons. Sequencing was done on a sample of PBMCs or T cells enriched from blood (not recorded which). The receptor set was obtained from a woman aged 55-75 years who had recovered from COVID-19.

V usage is TRBV7-2 and J usage is TRBJ2-5; TRBD1 agrees at 9 bases. This CDR3 spans 14 amino acids. The germline gives CDR1 SGHTA, CDR2 FQGNSA. V shed 3 bases and J 2 bases; nucleotides not matched to a gene: 1. DNA for the CDR3: TGTGCCAGCAGCTTTGGGACAGGGCAAGAGACCCAGTACTTC. Translated: CASSFGTGQETQYF.

The V gene is TRBV6-5, the J gene TRBJ2-3, with 10 bases matching TRBD1. CDR3 size: 15 residues. CDR1 MNHEY and CDR2 SVGAGI come from the germline V gene. V was pared by 6 bases and J by 3 bases, with 6 bases of the junction left unmatched. The chain's CDR3 is CASSQDRGRTDTQYF. For the CDR3, the DNA is TGTGCCAGCAGCCAAGACAGGGGGCGGACAGATACGCAGTATTTT.

The J gene is TRBJ1-3, the V gene TRBV7-6, with 8 bases lining up with TRBD1. The CDR3 sequence is 15 residues long. Germline V gene lookup returns CDR1 SGHVS and CDR2 FNYEAQ. V dropped 4 bases and J dropped 4; count of bases not matched to a gene: 6. CDR3 residues: CASSSTGGNGNTIYF. The CDR3 nucleotides are TGTGCCAGCAGCTCAACAGGGGGAAACGGAAACACCATATATTTT.

The chain employs TRBV11-3 and TRBJ2-3; a possible D gene is TRBD2 (7 bases). The CDR3 extends over 15 amino acids. Looked up from germline, CDR1 is SGHNT and CDR2 is YENEEA. V was trimmed by 4 bases and J by 2 bases, leaving 13 bases between them. CDR3 region: CASSSGGVSTDTQYF. CDR3 coding DNA: TGTGCCAGCAGCTCGGGGGGCGTTTCCACAGATACGCAGTATTTT.

The chain uses TRBV4-1 and TRBJ1-2, with a weak D call TRBD1 (5 bases). The CDR3 is 14 amino acids. With 1 base removed from V and 3 bases from J, the gap between germline ends came to 9 bases. The V gene's germline CDR1 is MGHRA and CDR2 YSYEKL. CDR3 bases: TGCGCCAGCAGCCAAGCAGGGAAGGACTATGGCTACACCTTC. Protein: CASSQAGKDYGYTF.

V and J are TRBV5-4 and TRBJ2-7; 12 bases line up with TRBD2. V shed 4 bases, J shed 2 bases, and the junction held 4 bases outside the gene matches. This CDR3 is built from 15 residues. Germline V gene lookup returns CDR1 SGHNT and CDR2 YYREEE (reference sequence). This CDR3 is CASSLSSGRAYEQYF. The CDR3 DNA is TGTGCCAGCAGCCTATCTAGCGGGAGGGCCTACGAGCAGTACTTC.

This sequence joins TRBV4-1 and TRBJ2-1; D call uncertain. Germline CDR1 is MGHRA and CDR2 is YSYEKL. Trimming stripped 2 bases from V and 7 bases from J, with 12 bases between. The length of the CDR3 is 14 residues. This CDR3 is CASSQTPQRNEQFF. CDR3 coding DNA: TGCGCCAGCAGCCAAACACCCCAGAGGAATGAGCAGTTCTTC.

This clone was observed a single time. J is TRBJ2-3 and V is TRBV10-3; D perhaps matches TRBD2 (6 bases). V was trimmed by 8 bases and J by 0 bases, leaving 12 bases between them. Per germline, CDR1 ENHRY and CDR2 SYGVKD. This CDR3 has 14 residues. The CDR3 nucleotides are TGTGCCATCGGGTCCGGGACTAGCACAGATACGCAGTATTTT. This codes for CAIGSGTSTDTQYF.

The V and J genes are TRBV30 and TRBJ2-1; 11 bases fit TRBD2. The germline V gene encodes CDR1 GTSNPN and CDR2 SVGIG (reference sequence). Losses at the gene ends were 6 bases for V and 14 bases for J; bases not matched to a gene: 9. The CDR3 runs 12 residues. This CDR3 reads CACLAGGRWEFF. DNA of the CDR3: TGTGCCTGTCTAGCGGGAGGTCGATGGGAGTTCTTC.

The chain carries TRBV27 and TRBJ1-1, with 7 bases identical to TRBD1. Trimming took 8 bases from V and 8 from J; bases not matched to a gene: 11. There are 13 residues in the CDR3. Germline V gene data show CDR1 as MNHEY and CDR2 as SMNVEV (reference sequence). The CDR3 loop is CASLGGVDREAFF. CDR3 coding DNA: TGTGCCAGCCTGGGGGGTGTGGACAGGGAAGCTTTCTTT.

The chain is built from TRBV28 and TRBJ1-1, with D perhaps TRBD1 (6 bases). The CDR3 runs to 12 residues. The ends were cut back, 6 bases at V and 8 bases at J, with 13 bases in the middle. In germline, CDR1 is MDHEN, CDR2 SYDVKM. The DNA for the CDR3 is TGTGCCAGCAGCCCCAACAGGGAAGAAGCTTTCTTT. Amino acid sequence: CASSPNREEAFF. Using reference TRBV28 and TRBJ1-1 for the parts outside the CDR3, the full variable domain is DVKVTQSSRYLVKRTGEKVFLECVQDMDHENMFWYRQDPGLGLRLIYFSYDVKMKEKGDIPEGYSVSREKKERFSLILESASTNQTSMYLCASSPNREEAFFGQGTRLTVV.

The V and J genes are TRBV6-5 and TRBJ1-5; 7 bases are a match to TRBD1. The CDR3 is 15 amino acids. The germline gives CDR1 MNHEY, CDR2 SVGAGI. V lost 4 bases and J lost 5; bases outside the gene matches: 8. DNA for the CDR3: TGTGCCAGCAGTTTCACAGGGGATCGGGATCAGCCCCAGCATTTT. This codes for CASSFTGDRDQPQHF.

This chain links TRBV28 with TRBJ1-3, with a possible D match to TRBD1 (5 bases). This CDR3 contains 13 residues. Trimming removed 3 bases at V and 6 bases at J, with 9 bases between. Per germline, CDR1 MDHEN and CDR2 SYDVKM. CDR3 loop: CASSLGGVNTIYF. The CDR3 DNA sequence: TGTGCCAGCAGTTTGGGGGGGGTAAACACCATATATTTT.

The chain employs TRBV6-1 and TRBJ1-5, with D unresolved. V shed 1 base and J shed 9 bases, with 16 bases lying between them. The germline V gene has CDR1 MNHNS and CDR2 SASEGT. The CDR3 is 15 amino acids. CDR3: CASSEDSGFNTPQHF. In DNA form, the CDR3 reads TGTGCCAGCAGTGAAGATTCGGGATTCAACACGCCCCAGCATTTT.

This clone was observed a few times. This chain connects TRBV30 to TRBJ1-5; a weak D match, TRBD1 (5 bases). V lost 3 bases, J lost 7 bases, and 13 bases lay in between. This CDR3 is 13 amino acids long. Germline lookup yields CDR1 GTSNPN and CDR2 SVGIG (reference sequence). CDR3: CAWRGLGGQPQHF. The CDR3 nucleotides are TGTGCCTGGAGGGGTTTGGGGGGGCAGCCCCAGCATTTT. The full variable domain, its missing parts supplied by reference TRBV30 and TRBJ1-5, is SQTIHQWPATLVQPVGSPLSLECTVEGTSNPNLYWYRQAAGRGLQLLFYSVGIGQISSEVPQNLSASRPQDRQFILSSKKLLLSDSGFYLCAWRGLGGQPQHFGDGTRLSIL.

The rearrangement joins TRBV19 to TRBJ2-3; 11 bases agree with TRBD1. CDR3 length equals 16 residues. Trimming removed 4 bases from V and 4 bases from J; junction bases left unmatched: 7. The germline CDR1 and CDR2 sequences are LNHDA and SQIVND (reference sequence). CDR3 DNA: TGTGCCAGTAGTAGATGGACAGGGGGCATGGCAGATACGCAGTATTTT. Protein sequence: CASSRWTGGMADTQYF.

This chain links TRBV10-1 with TRBJ2-7; D remains unclear. The CDR3 contains 13 residues. Germline lookup yields CDR1 WNHNN and CDR2 SYGVQD (reference sequence). Trimming took 0 bases from V and 5 from J, leaving 8 bases between them. The CDR3 reads CASSESKEHEQYF. CDR3 bases: TGCGCCAGCAGTGAGTCGAAAGAGCACGAGCAGTACTTC.

The chain carries TRBV7-3 and TRBJ2-1; D may be TRBD1 (5 bases). Germline CDR1 and CDR2: SGHTA and FQGTGA. This CDR3 contains 15 residues. V was pared by 5 bases and J by 0 bases, with 11 bases between. CDR3 region: CASSPGWASYNEQFF. For the CDR3, the DNA is TGTGCCAGCAGCCCAGGGTGGGCCTCCTACAATGAGCAGTTCTTC.